The clone carrying this T cell receptor beta chain was found once. This record belongs to a study of shared clonotypes between healthy human individuals. For the study at large: The donor pool was made up of two women and three men aged 18 to 49.

Naive CD8 cells were CD45RO-negative, positively selected for CCR7, excluding terminally differentiated effector memory CD45RA+ cells. For sorted subsets, approximately 180 ng DNA per replicate equaled about 27,000 T cell genomes. Method: immunoSEQ multiplex PCR; TCRdb's copy keeps in-frame clones and lacks some. The sample holds over 2,000,000 clones, over 85% seen once. V was trimmed by 6 bases and J by 1 base, leaving 15 bases between them. CDR1 and CDR2 from the germline V gene are MDHEN and SYDVKM. The CDR3 sequence is 15 residues long. The receptor was derived from a man younger than 35 in good health. Some clones in this sample may be carry-over from other donors' samples. The genes are TRBV28 and TRBJ2-5; possible D gene TRBD2, 6 bases. Sequencing input: naive CD8+ T cells from PBMCs. For the CDR3, the DNA is TGTGCCAGCAGGCCAGATACTAGCTTCCAAGAGACCCAGTACTTC. Protein product: CASRPDTSFQETQYF.